A single sample is the source of the 29 T cell receptor beta chains below, sequenced in a study of T cell responses to AZD1222 COVID-19 vaccine. This table comes from immunoSEQ multiplex PCR, and its TCRdb copy is limited to in-frame clones, with some not included. The sample lists 120,000 to 150,000 clones; around 84% were seen once. The starting material was peripheral blood, obtained 28 days after the second AZD1222 dose. The source of these receptors is an adult who received the AZD1222 COVID-19 vaccine.

The chain carries TRBV25-1 and TRBJ2-1; D might be TRBD1 (6 bases). The germline gives CDR1 MGHDK, CDR2 SYGVNS. With 3 bases removed from V and 9 bases from J, the gap between germline ends came to 24 bases. This CDR3 comprises 17 residues. The CDR3 DNA reads TGTGCCAGCAGTGACGGTTTTGCTTCGGGACAAATTTGTGAGCAGTTCTTC. It is translated as CASSDGFASGQICEQFF.

The chain employs TRBV27 and TRBJ2-1; TRBD1 might be the D (5 bases). Germline assignment: CDR1 MNHEY and CDR2 SMNVEV (reference sequence). V dropped 8 bases and J dropped 1 base, with 6 bases sitting between them. CDR3 length: 12 residues. The DNA of the CDR3 is TGTGCCAGCCAGGGTTCCTACAATGAGCAGTTCTTC. Translated: CASQGSYNEQFF.

The chain is built from TRBV30 and TRBJ2-7; D might be TRBD2 (6 bases). V lost 3 bases, J lost 5 bases, and 17 bases lay in between. This CDR3 has 14 residues. CDR1 and CDR2 (germline): GTSNPN, SVGIG (reference sequence). CDR3 loop: CAWSPGLGDDEQYF. The CDR3 DNA follows: TGTGCCTGGAGCCCGGGACTGGGTGACGACGAGCAGTACTTC.

The chain joins TRBV5-5 to TRBJ1-2; 8 nucleotides agree with TRBD1. Germline CDR1 SGHKS, CDR2 YYEKEE (reference sequence). The J segment lost 0 bases and the V segment lost 3 bases, leaving 7 bases of the junction unmatched. CDR3 length equals 16 residues. The CDR3 region is CASSSTGTGANYGYTF. DNA for the CDR3: TGTGCCAGCAGCTCAACCGGGACAGGAGCTAACTATGGCTACACCTTC.

This clone has just one count. V usage is TRBV15 and J usage is TRBJ1-1, with D perhaps matching TRBD1 (5 bases). This CDR3 is built from 13 residues. Germline CDR1 LNHNV, CDR2 YYDKDF (reference sequence). Trimming shortened V by 5 bases and J by 9 bases, and 16 bases separated the two germline ends. CDR3 loop: CATSGSRRTQAFF. The CDR3 nucleotides read TGTGCCACCAGCGGCTCCCGGAGGACACAAGCTTTCTTT.

The chain carries TRBV5-1 and TRBJ1-4; a possible D gene is TRBD1 (5 bases). V was clipped by 3 bases and J by 0 bases, with 9 bases between them. There are 15 residues in the CDR3. Germline V gene sequence: CDR1 SGHRS, CDR2 YFSETQ. The CDR3 coding sequence is TGCGCCAGCAGCTCCCGGGACGCAACTAATGAAAAACTGTTTTTT. Translating it yields CASSSRDATNEKLFF.

The CDR3 sequence is CASSFRYGTSGGTNTGELFF. CDR3 sequence (DNA): TGTGCCAGCAGCTTCCGATATGGGACTAGCGGGGGGACGAACACCGGGGAGCTGTTTTTT. The chain has TRBV11-3 and TRBJ2-2; the match to TRBD2 covers 15 bases. V gave up 3 bases and J gave up 0 bases; unmatched junction bases: 8. There are 20 residues in the CDR3. CDR1 is SGHNT and CDR2 is YENEEA in the germline V gene.

The chain joins TRBV5-8 to TRBJ2-7, with D perhaps TRBD1 (6 bases). CDR1 SGHTS and CDR2 YDEGEE come from the germline V gene. The V gene lost 0 bases and the J gene lost 6 bases, with 16 bases spanning the gap. The length of the CDR3 is 15 residues. The CDR3 region is CASSLVDRNPGEQYF. The CDR3 DNA sequence: TGTGCCAGCAGCTTGGTTGACAGGAACCCTGGCGAGCAGTACTTC.

The sample holds one count of this clone. The rearrangement links TRBV20-1 to TRBJ2-3; the D is unclear. Germline V lookup: CDR1 DFQATT, CDR2 SNEGSKA (reference sequence). The CDR3 has 11 amino acids. V was shortened by 2 bases and J by 0 bases, with 0 bases between the two germline ends. The CDR3 protein is CSARSTDTQYF. CDR3 coding DNA: TGCAGTGCTAGAAGCACAGATACGCAGTATTTT.

The chain joins TRBV27 to TRBJ1-2; D unclear. Trimming removed 7 bases at V and 4 bases at J, with 13 bases between. CDR3 length equals 13 residues. Looked up from germline, CDR1 is MNHEY and CDR2 is SMNVEV (reference sequence). The CDR3 region is CASKDRVGYGYTF. The CDR3 DNA reads TGTGCCAGCAAAGACCGAGTCGGCTATGGCTACACCTTC.

This rearrangement joins TRBV27 to TRBJ2-7, with 9 positions matching TRBD1. CDR3 length: 20 residues. Germline CDR1 is MNHEY and CDR2 is SMNVEV (reference sequence). After removal of 6 bases from V and 0 bases from J, the junction contained 21 bases not matched to a gene. The CDR3 loop reads CASSKTNRMGGTGSSYEQYF. In nucleotides, the CDR3 is TGTGCCAGCAGCAAAACAAACCGGATGGGGGGGACAGGGAGCTCCTACGAGCAGTACTTC.

The rearrangement uses TRBV6-5 and TRBJ2-1, with 9 bases fitting TRBD1. Germline loops: CDR1 MNHEY, CDR2 SVGAGI. V shed 4 bases and J 10 bases; nucleotides not matched to a gene: 11. CDR3 size: 15 residues. The CDR3: CASSFYSGTGYEQFF. CDR3 nucleotide sequence: TGTGCCAGCAGTTTCTACAGCGGGACAGGGTACGAGCAGTTCTTC.

This rearrangement joins TRBV19 to TRBJ1-3, with 7 bases aligning to TRBD1. Germline V lookup: CDR1 LNHDA, CDR2 SQIVND (reference sequence). The V segment lost 6 bases and the J segment 2 bases; nucleotides outside the gene matches: 4. The CDR3 has 14 residues. CDR3 protein: CASSKTGTGNTIYF. CDR3 sequence (DNA): TGTGCCAGTAGCAAGACAGGGACTGGAAACACCATATATTTT.

The chain links TRBV7-7 to TRBJ2-7; tentative D call: TRBD1 (6 bases). CDR3 length equals 16 residues. V was trimmed by 5 bases and J by 0 bases, leaving 17 bases between them. CDR1 is SSHAT, CDR2 FNYEAQ, per germline (reference sequence). In nucleotides, the CDR3 is TGTGCCAGCAGCGCACCAGGGGTCCTTCACTCCTACGAGCAGTACTTC. Its translation is CASSAPGVLHSYEQYF.

This chain connects TRBV12-3 or TRBV12-4 to TRBJ2-3, with unresolved D. The ends were cut back, 8 bases at V and 6 bases at J, with 9 bases in the middle. This CDR3 spans 11 amino acids. CDR3 sequence reads: CASGWADTQYF. CDR3 nucleotides: TGTGCCAGCGGGTGGGCCGATACGCAGTATTTT.

V and J are TRBV30 and TRBJ2-3; 7 bases agree with TRBD1. From germline, CDR1 is GTSNPN and CDR2 SVGIG (reference sequence). CDR3 size: 15 residues. After removal of 0 bases from V and 4 bases from J, the junction contained 7 bases not matched to a gene. The CDR3 region has the DNA TGTGCCTGGAGTGTATTGTCAGGGGGTGCAGATACGCAGTATTTT. Translating it yields CAWSVLSGGADTQYF.

The chain uses TRBV28 and TRBJ2-3; 13 bases map to TRBD2. V lost 3 bases, J lost 4 bases, and 1 base stayed unmatched. This CDR3 region has 15 residues. Germline V gene lookup returns CDR1 MDHEN and CDR2 SYDVKM. The CDR3 nucleotides read TGTGCCAGCAGTTTGACTAGCGGGGGGCCAGATACGCAGTATTTT. This codes for CASSLTSGGPDTQYF.

J is TRBJ1-6 and V is TRBV15; a possible D gene is TRBD1 (5 bases). CDR3 size: 14 residues. CDR1 LNHNV and CDR2 YYDKDF come from the germline V gene (reference sequence). Between the trimmed V and J ends, which lost 0 bases and 16 bases, there was a span of 16 bases. The CDR3 spells CATSRDGGSYILHF. For the CDR3, the DNA is TGTGCCACCAGCAGAGATGGGGGGTCCTATATTCTCCACTTT.

V is TRBV18 and J is TRBJ2-1; 9 nucleotides line up with TRBD1. This CDR3 comprises 14 residues. The junction had 5 bases not matched to a gene; V was cut back by 4 bases and J by 7 bases. Looked up from germline, CDR1 is KGHSH and CDR2 is LQKENI. CDR3 nucleotide sequence: TGTGCCAGCTCACGGGACAGGGACCCGAATGAGCAGTTCTTC. Residues: CASSRDRDPNEQFF. Drawing the rest from reference TRBV18 and TRBJ2-1, the complete variable domain is NAGVMQNPRHLVRRRGQEARLRCSPMKGHSHVYWYRQLPEEGLKFMVYLQKENIIDESGMPKERFSAEFPKEGPSILRIQQVVRGDSAAYFCASSRDRDPNEQFFGPGTRLTVL.

This rearrangement joins TRBV29-1 to TRBJ1-3; TRBD1 agrees at 7 bases. The CDR3 has 16 residues. J was trimmed by 0 bases and V by 4 bases; bases with no gene match: 9. The germline gives CDR1 SQVTM, CDR2 ANQGSEA. As DNA, the CDR3 is TGCAGCGTTGTGGGACAGTCGCACTCCTCTGGAAACACCATATATTTT. This sequence encodes CSVVGQSHSSGNTIYF.

This clone appeared a few times. The chain combines TRBV11-3 with TRBJ2-3; TRBD2 is a possible D gene (5 bases). Germline lookup yields CDR1 SGHNT and CDR2 YENEEA. V was trimmed by 5 bases and J by 1 base, leaving 10 bases between them. CDR3 length: 14 residues. CDR3 sequence: CASSTTGGTDTQYF. The CDR3 DNA reads TGTGCCAGCAGCACAACCGGGGGCACAGATACGCAGTATTTT.

The rearrangement joins TRBV19 to TRBJ2-3, with D tentatively TRBD2 (6 bases). CDR3 length: 13 residues. The germline gives CDR1 LNHDA, CDR2 SQIVND (reference sequence). Between the trimmed V and J ends, which lost 3 bases and 7 bases, there was a span of 11 bases. The CDR3 DNA is TGTGCCAGTAGTATCACTAGCTCGAATACGCAGTATTTT. Protein product: CASSITSSNTQYF. Looking up the rest from reference TRBV19 and TRBJ2-3 gives the full variable domain: DGGITQSPKYLFRKEGQNVTLSCEQNLNHDAMYWYRQDPGQGLRLIYYSQIVNDFQKGDIAEGYSVSREKKESFPLTVTSAQKNPTAFYLCASSITSSNTQYFGPGTRLTVL.

This rearrangement joins TRBV18 to TRBJ1-4, with 8 bases matching TRBD1. The CDR3 has 15 residues. Trimming at V came to 5 bases and at J to 5 bases, leaving 7 bases not matched to a gene. Germline V lookup: CDR1 KGHSH, CDR2 LQKENI. CDR3 region: CASSSPGTGNEKLFF. The DNA of the CDR3 is TGTGCCAGCTCATCCCCCGGGACAGGAAATGAAAAACTGTTTTTT.

This chain joins TRBV6-2 or TRBV6-3 and TRBJ1-5, with 7 positions matching TRBD1. Losses at the gene ends were 4 bases for V and 10 bases for J; bases not matched to a gene: 10. Germline CDR1 is MNHEY and CDR2 is SVGEGT. This CDR3 comprises 14 residues. CDR3 region: CASSSQGRGLPQHF. Here the CDR3 DNA reads TGTGCCAGCAGTTCACAGGGGAGGGGACTTCCCCAGCATTTT.

The chain combines TRBV7-9 with TRBJ2-2; 8 bases fit TRBD2. V gave up 2 bases and J gave up 6 bases; unmatched junction bases: 8. The CDR3 contains 16 residues. From germline, CDR1 is SEHNR and CDR2 FQNEAQ (reference sequence). CDR3 region: CASSLRTGGPPGELFF. In nucleotides, the CDR3 is TGTGCCAGCAGCTTAAGGACGGGAGGGCCTCCCGGGGAGCTGTTTTTT.

This sequence joins TRBV19 and TRBJ1-1, with D possibly TRBD1 on 5 matching bases. V lost 3 bases and J lost 0, with 8 bases in between. This CDR3 comprises 14 residues. Germline CDR1 LNHDA, CDR2 SQIVND (reference sequence). CDR3 region: CASSIDSMNTEAFF. DNA of the CDR3: TGTGCCAGTAGTATTGACAGCATGAACACTGAAGCTTTCTTT.

The V gene is TRBV7-9, the J gene TRBJ1-2; 8 nucleotides agree with TRBD1. V lost 6 bases and J lost 5; bases outside the gene matches: 5. The V gene's germline CDR1 is SEHNR and CDR2 FQNEAQ (reference sequence). The CDR3 runs to 13 residues. The CDR3 coding sequence is TGTGCCAGCAGTGAGACAGGGGAATATGGCTACACCTTC. Translated, it gives CASSETGEYGYTF.

The V call is TRBV15, the J call TRBJ1-1, with 9 bases aligning to TRBD1. The CDR3 is made up of 15 amino acids. J lost 6 bases, V lost 1 base, and 6 bases had no gene match. The germline CDR1 and CDR2 sequences are LNHNV and YYDKDF (reference sequence). Written as DNA, the CDR3 is TGTGCCACCAGCAGAGGGGACAGGGATCAGGCTGAAGCTTTCTTT. This sequence encodes CATSRGDRDQAEAFF.

V and J are TRBV7-2 and TRBJ1-6, with 7 bases that match TRBD1. Trimming removed 5 bases from V and 9 bases from J; junction bases left unmatched: 16. The CDR3 sequence is 17 residues long. Germline CDR1 and CDR2: SGHTA and FQGNSA. The CDR3 sequence: CASSLTGALVQGSPLHF. DNA of the CDR3: TGTGCCAGCAGCCTCACAGGGGCACTGGTCCAGGGTTCACCCCTCCACTTT. The full variable domain, its missing parts supplied by reference TRBV7-2 and TRBJ1-6, is GAGVSQSPSNKVTEKGKDVELRCDPISGHTALYWYRQSLGQGLEFLIYFQGNSAPDKSGLPSDRFSAERTGGSVSTLTIQRTQQEDSAVYLCASSLTGALVQGSPLHFGNGTRLTVT.